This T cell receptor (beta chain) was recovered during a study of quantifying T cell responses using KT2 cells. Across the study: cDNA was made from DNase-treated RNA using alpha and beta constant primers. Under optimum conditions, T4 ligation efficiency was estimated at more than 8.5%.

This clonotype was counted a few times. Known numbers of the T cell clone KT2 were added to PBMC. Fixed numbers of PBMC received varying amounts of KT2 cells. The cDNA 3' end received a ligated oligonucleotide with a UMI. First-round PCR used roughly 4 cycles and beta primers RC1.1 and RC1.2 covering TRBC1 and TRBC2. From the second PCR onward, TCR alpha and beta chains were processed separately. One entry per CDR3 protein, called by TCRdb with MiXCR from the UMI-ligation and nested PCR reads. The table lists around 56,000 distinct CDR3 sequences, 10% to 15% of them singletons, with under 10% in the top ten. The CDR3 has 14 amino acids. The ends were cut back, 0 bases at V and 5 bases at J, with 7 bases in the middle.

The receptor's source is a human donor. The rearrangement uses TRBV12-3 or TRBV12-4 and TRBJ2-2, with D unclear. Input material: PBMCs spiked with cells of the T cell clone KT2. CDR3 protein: CASSLAQATGELFF. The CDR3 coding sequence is TGTGCCAGCAGTTTAGCGCAAGCGACCGGGGAGCTGTTTTTT.